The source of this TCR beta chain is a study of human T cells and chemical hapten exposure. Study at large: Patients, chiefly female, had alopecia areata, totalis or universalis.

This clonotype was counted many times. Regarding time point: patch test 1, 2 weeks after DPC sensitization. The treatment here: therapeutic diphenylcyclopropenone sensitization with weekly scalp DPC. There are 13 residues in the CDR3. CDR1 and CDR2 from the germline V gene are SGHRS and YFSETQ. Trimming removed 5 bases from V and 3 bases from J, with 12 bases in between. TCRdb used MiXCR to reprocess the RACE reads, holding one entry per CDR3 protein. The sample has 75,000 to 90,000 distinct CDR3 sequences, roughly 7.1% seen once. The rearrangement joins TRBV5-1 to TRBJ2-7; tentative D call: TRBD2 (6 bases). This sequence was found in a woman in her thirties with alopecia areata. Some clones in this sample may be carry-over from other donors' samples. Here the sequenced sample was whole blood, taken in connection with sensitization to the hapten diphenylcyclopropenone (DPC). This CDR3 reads CASRGGVDYEQYF. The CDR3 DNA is TGCGCCAGCAGGGGAGGCGTCGACTACGAGCAGTACTTC.